The text below deals with one T cell receptor beta chain. This entry is derived from a study of blood T cell repertoires in COVID-19. Across the study: Spain, Italy and the United States supplied samples that represented acute and convalescent COVID-19. T cells, B-cell-depleted T cells, or PBMCs supplied cDNA or gDNA.

The germline V and J ends were trimmed by 4 bases and 0 bases, with 8 bases remaining between them. Germline CDR1 and CDR2: SNHLY and FYNNEI. The CDR3 length is 14 residues. Profiled with immunoSEQ multiplex PCR; TCRdb holds only in-frame clones, not every one. The data show around 170,000 clones, just under 80% seen once. The sequence came from a man aged 65 to 79 with active or convalescent COVID-19. The source material was peripheral blood. This sequence joins TRBV2 and TRBJ2-3; D unclear. This CDR3 reads CASSGKTSTDTQYF. In DNA, the CDR3 is TGTGCCAGCAGTGGGAAGACTAGCACAGATACGCAGTATTTT.